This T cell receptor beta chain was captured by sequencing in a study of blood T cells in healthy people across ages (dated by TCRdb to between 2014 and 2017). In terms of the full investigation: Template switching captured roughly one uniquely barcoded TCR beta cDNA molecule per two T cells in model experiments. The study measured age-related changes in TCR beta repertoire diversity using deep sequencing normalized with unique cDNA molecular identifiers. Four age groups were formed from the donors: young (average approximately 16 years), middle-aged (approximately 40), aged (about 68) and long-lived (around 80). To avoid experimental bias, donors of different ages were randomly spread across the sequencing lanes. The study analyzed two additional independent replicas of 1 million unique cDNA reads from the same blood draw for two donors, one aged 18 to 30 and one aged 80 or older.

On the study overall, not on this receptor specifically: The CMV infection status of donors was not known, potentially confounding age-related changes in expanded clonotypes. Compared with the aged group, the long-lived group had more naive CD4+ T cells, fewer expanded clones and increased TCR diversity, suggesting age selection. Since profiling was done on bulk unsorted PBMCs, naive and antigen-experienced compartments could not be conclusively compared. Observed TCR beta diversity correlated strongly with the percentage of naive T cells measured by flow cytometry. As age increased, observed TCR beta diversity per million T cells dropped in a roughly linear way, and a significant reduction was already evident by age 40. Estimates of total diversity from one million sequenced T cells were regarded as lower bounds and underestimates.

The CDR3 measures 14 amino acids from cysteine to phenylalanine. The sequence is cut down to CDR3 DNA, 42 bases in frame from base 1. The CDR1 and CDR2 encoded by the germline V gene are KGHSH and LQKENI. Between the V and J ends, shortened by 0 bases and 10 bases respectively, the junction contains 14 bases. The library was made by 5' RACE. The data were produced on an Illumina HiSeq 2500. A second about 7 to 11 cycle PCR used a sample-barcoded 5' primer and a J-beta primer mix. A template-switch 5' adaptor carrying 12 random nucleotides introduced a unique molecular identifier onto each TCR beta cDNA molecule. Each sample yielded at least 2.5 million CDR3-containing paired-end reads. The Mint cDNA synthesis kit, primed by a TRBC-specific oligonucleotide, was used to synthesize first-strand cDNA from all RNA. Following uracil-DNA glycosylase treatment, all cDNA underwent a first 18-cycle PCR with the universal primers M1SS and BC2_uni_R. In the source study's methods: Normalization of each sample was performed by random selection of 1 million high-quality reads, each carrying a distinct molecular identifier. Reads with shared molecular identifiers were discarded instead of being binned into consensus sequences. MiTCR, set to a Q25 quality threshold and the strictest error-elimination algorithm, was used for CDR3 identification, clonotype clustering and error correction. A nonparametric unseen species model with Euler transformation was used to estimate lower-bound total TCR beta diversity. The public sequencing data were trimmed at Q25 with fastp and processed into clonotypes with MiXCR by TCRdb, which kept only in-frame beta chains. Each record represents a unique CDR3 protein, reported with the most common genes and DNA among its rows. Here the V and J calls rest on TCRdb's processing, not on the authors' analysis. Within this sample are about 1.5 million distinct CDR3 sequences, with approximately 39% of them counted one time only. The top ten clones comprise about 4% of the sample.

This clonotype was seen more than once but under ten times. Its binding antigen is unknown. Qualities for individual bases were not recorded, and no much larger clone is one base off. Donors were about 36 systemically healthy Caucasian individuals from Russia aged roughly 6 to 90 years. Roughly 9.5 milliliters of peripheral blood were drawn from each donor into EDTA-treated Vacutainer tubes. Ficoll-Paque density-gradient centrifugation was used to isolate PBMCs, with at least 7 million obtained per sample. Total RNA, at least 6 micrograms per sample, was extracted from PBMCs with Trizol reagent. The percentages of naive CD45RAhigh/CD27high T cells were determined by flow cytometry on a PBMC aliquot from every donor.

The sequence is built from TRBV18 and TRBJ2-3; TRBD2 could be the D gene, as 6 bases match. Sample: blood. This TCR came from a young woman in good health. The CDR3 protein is CASSPPGLFDAQYF. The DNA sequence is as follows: TGTGCCAGCTCACCACCGGGACTCTTCGATGCGCAGTATTTT.